Following are 31 T cell receptor beta chains from one sample sequenced in a study of T cells in Graves' hyperthyroidism and ophthalmopathy (dated 2019 in TCRdb). Libraries were prepared through multiplex PCR. The run used an Illumina HiSeq 2000. The TCR beta CDR3 regions were amplified from the RNA transcripts. A first-round RT-PCR of the TCR CDR3 used the HTBI primer set with the Qiagen OneStep RT-PCR kit. The public reads were quality trimmed at Q25 with fastp and then assembled into clones with MiXCR by TCRdb, keeping productive beta chains. Each entry merges the rows of one CDR3 protein and shows their most common DNA and genes. The sample table holds roughly 700,000 distinct CDR3 sequences, of which 15% to 20% were seen once. Roughly 15% of the sample is taken by the ten largest. Sequencing was carried out using blood. All receptors derive from a man aged 50-60 years with Graves' hyperthyroidism.

About this clonotype itself: This could be a read error, since a much larger clone is one nucleotide away. V gene TRBV12-3 or TRBV12-4 combines with J gene TRBJ2-5; 11 bases match TRBD1. The CDR3 has 15 residues. In DNA, the CDR3 is TGTGCCAGCAGTTCAAACGCCGGGACAGGGGGAGTAAGGGACTTC. Protein product: CASSSNAGTGGVRDF.

This rearrangement joins TRBV20-1 to TRBJ2-3, with D perhaps matching TRBD2 (6 bases). The V end was cut by 2 bases, the J end by 0 bases, with 21 bases between. The CDR3 contains 18 residues. CDR1 and CDR2 from the germline V gene are DFQATT and SNEGSKA (reference sequence). DNA of the CDR3: TGCAGTGCTAGATCCTTGGGGGAGGCAGGCACTAGCACAGATACGCAGTATTTT. It translates to CSARSLGEAGTSTDTQYF.

The rearrangement links TRBV19 to TRBJ1-1; 9 nucleotides agree with TRBD1. After removal of 5 bases from V and 4 bases from J, the junction contained 14 bases not matched to a gene. The germline V gene encodes CDR1 LNHDA and CDR2 SQIVND (reference sequence). CDR3 length: 17 residues. CDR3 protein: CASSGIRDRVYATEAFF. The CDR3 DNA reads as TGTGCCAGTAGTGGAATTAGGGACAGGGTCTATGCCACTGAAGCTTTCTTT. The full variable domain, its missing parts supplied by reference TRBV19 and TRBJ1-1, is DGGITQSPKYLFRKEGQNVTLSCEQNLNHDAMYWYRQDPGQGLRLIYYSQIVNDFQKGDIAEGYSVSREKKESFPLTVTSAQKNPTAFYLCASSGIRDRVYATEAFFGQGTRLTVV.

This clonotype was picked up many times. As DNA, the CDR3 is TGTGCCAGCTTTCGGGGGGTTAAGAACACTGAAGCTTTCTTT. It translates to CASFRGVKNTEAFF. The gene calls are TRBV2 and TRBJ1-1, with a weak D call TRBD1 (5 bases). The CDR3 is made up of 14 amino acids. Per the germline V gene, CDR1 is SNHLY and CDR2 is FYNNEI. V was cut by 8 bases and J by 1 base, with 14 bases left in between.

This clonotype showed up just a few times. J is TRBJ2-7 and V is TRBV29-1; D remains unclear. Germline V lookup: CDR1 SQVTM, CDR2 ANQGSEA. Trimming left V 3 bases short and J 1 base short, with 10 bases between. CDR3 length: 13 residues. DNA for the CDR3: TGCAGCGTTGAGGTTTTAGGGTCCTACGAGCAGTACTTC. Its protein product is CSVEVLGSYEQYF.

The V call is TRBV5-1, the J call TRBJ2-5, with a tentative D call TRBD2 (5 bases). In germline, CDR1 is SGHRS, CDR2 YFSETQ. CDR3 length: 14 amino acids. Trimming removed 0 bases from V and 2 bases from J, with 8 bases in between. CDR3 DNA: TGCGCCAGCAGCTTGGGACTACATCAAGAGACCCAGTACTTC. Its protein is CASSLGLHQETQYF.

This clonotype came up a few times. The chain recombines TRBV3-1 with TRBJ2-4; possibly TRBD1 or TRBD2 for D (5 bases each). V was pared by 3 bases and J by 8 bases, with 17 bases between. In germline, CDR1 is LGHDT, CDR2 YNNKEL (reference sequence). The CDR3 runs to 15 residues. The CDR3 DNA follows: TGTGCCAGCAGCCAGGGGACGGGGAAGAGACACATTCAGTACTTC. It translates to CASSQGTGKRHIQYF.

V usage is TRBV6-2 or TRBV6-3 and J usage is TRBJ1-3; D not certain. Trimming removed 8 bases from V and 0 bases from J, with 11 bases in between. CDR1 and CDR2 (germline): MNHEY, SVGEGT. This CDR3 region has 14 residues. Written as DNA, the CDR3 is TGTGCCAGCGGAGGATTTAGCTCTGGAAACACCATATATTTT. Translating it yields CASGGFSSGNTIYF.

This clonotype was observed at least ten times. This chain links TRBV20-1 with TRBJ2-5; 8 nucleotides agree with TRBD1. The CDR3 is 14 amino acids. CDR1 and CDR2 (germline): DFQATT, SNEGSKA (reference sequence). V lost 6 bases, J lost 0 bases, and 6 bases stayed unmatched. The CDR3 DNA sequence: TGCAGTGCCAAGGGACAGGCGTACCAAGAGACCCAGTACTTC. Protein product: CSAKGQAYQETQYF.

This clonotype was detected ten times or more. This chain joins TRBV7-2 and TRBJ2-5, with D possibly TRBD2 on 6 matching bases. The V gene's germline CDR1 is SGHTA and CDR2 FQGNSA. The CDR3 is made up of 15 amino acids. V was cut by 2 bases and J by 2 bases, with 12 bases left in between. The CDR3 DNA follows: TGTGCCAGCAGCTTAATCACGGGAGTACAAGAGACCCAGTACTTC. Protein sequence: CASSLITGVQETQYF.

There are many counts of this clonotype. V and J are TRBV27 and TRBJ1-1, with no clear D. The ends were cut back, 1 base at V and 4 bases at J, with 7 bases in the middle. The CDR3 is 13 residues long. The germline CDR1 and CDR2 sequences are MNHEY and SMNVEV (reference sequence). Written as DNA, the CDR3 is TGTGCCAGCAGTTTATTGGGGTCCACTGAAGCTTTCTTT. This sequence encodes CASSLLGSTEAFF.

The CDR3 DNA reads as TGTGCCTGGAGCGAGGGGAGCACAGTTGCCCAGCCCCAGCATTTT. Its translation is CAWSEGSTVAQPQHF. The chain carries TRBV30 and TRBJ1-5, with TRBD1 as a possible D gene (5 bases). CDR1 is GTSNPN and CDR2 is SVGIG in the germline V gene (reference sequence). This CDR3 is 15 amino acids long. Deletions cut 3 bases from V and 7 bases from J, with 19 bases between.

This sequence joins TRBV29-1 and TRBJ2-3; tentatively, D is TRBD2 (5 bases). CDR1 and CDR2 (germline): SQVTM, ANQGSEA. V lost 6 bases to trimming and J lost 1 base, with 17 bases between them. The CDR3 runs 15 residues. The CDR3 spells CSVQSGAPGTDTQYF. The CDR3 coding sequence is TGCAGCGTGCAGAGCGGTGCCCCTGGCACAGATACGCAGTATTTT.

This clonotype showed up many times. This chain uses TRBV2 with TRBJ2-7; D not resolved. This CDR3 is built from 12 residues. Deletions cut 7 bases from V and 3 bases from J, with 10 bases between. Germline V gene lookup returns CDR1 SNHLY and CDR2 FYNNEI. The chain's CDR3 is CASKGDGYEQYF. DNA for the CDR3: TGTGCCAGCAAGGGCGACGGCTACGAGCAGTACTTC.

This clonotype has only a few counts. The rearrangement uses TRBV12-3 or TRBV12-4 and TRBJ2-5; 9 nucleotides align to TRBD2. CDR3 length equals 13 residues. The V segment lost 8 bases and the J segment 5 bases; nucleotides outside the gene matches: 6. The CDR3 reads CASQRGVIETQYF. CDR3 in DNA: TGTGCCAGCCAGCGGGGGGTAATTGAGACCCAGTACTTC.

This chain joins TRBV28 and TRBJ2-2; no reliable D call. Germline CDR1 and CDR2: MDHEN and SYDVKM. The CDR3 length is 13 residues. Between the trimmed V and J ends, which lost 7 bases and 5 bases, there was a span of 11 bases. The CDR3 region is CASTQRPTGELFF. CDR3 bases: TGTGCCAGCACACAAAGACCTACCGGGGAGCTGTTTTTT.

This clonotype was observed at least ten times. The rearrangement joins TRBV28 to TRBJ2-5; 7 nucleotides line up with TRBD1. The V and J ends lost 2 bases and 4 bases, in that order; junction bases with no gene match: 10. The germline gives CDR1 MDHEN, CDR2 SYDVKM. This CDR3 has 16 amino acids. The CDR3 nucleotides are TGTGCCAGCAGTTTACCCGGGACAGTGGGGGCAGAGACCCAGTACTTC. It codes for CASSLPGTVGAETQYF.

This clonotype was seen repeatedly, ten times or more. The V gene is TRBV7-2, the J gene TRBJ2-1; D perhaps matches TRBD1 (5 bases). V dropped 1 base and J dropped 6 bases, with 13 bases sitting between them. The CDR3 loop spans 15 amino acids. The germline gives CDR1 SGHTA, CDR2 FQGNSA. CDR3 bases: TGTGCCAGCAGCTTAGTTGGGGCAGGAGCCAATGAGCAGTTCTTC. Translated, it gives CASSLVGAGANEQFF.

This clonotype was seen ten or more times. The chain has TRBV7-2 and TRBJ2-5, with D unclear. V lost 7 bases, J lost 2 bases, and 5 bases lay in between. CDR3 size: 11 residues. CDR1 and CDR2 (germline): SGHTA, FQGNSA. CDR3 coding DNA: TGTGCCAGCACCTATCAAGAGACCCAGTACTTC. Translating gives CASTYQETQYF.

The V and J genes are TRBV6-1 and TRBJ2-1; 9 bases line up with TRBD2. With V trimmed by 6 bases and J by 9 bases, 15 bases remained unmatched. CDR3 length equals 16 residues. Germline-derived CDR1 and CDR2 are MNHNS and SASEGT. The CDR3: CASRIGTSSARLEQFF. The CDR3 DNA sequence: TGTGCCAGCAGGATAGGGACTAGCTCAGCTCGGCTTGAGCAGTTCTTC.

This clonotype was detected a few times. A much larger clone is a single base away; this may be a read error. CDR3 sequence: CANREGAESEAFF. The CDR3 DNA reads as TGTGCCAACAGGGAGGGCGCGGAGTCTGAAGCTTTCTTT. J is TRBJ1-1 and V is TRBV28; the D gene is possibly TRBD1 (6 bases). Germline CDR1 and CDR2: MDHEN and SYDVKM. The V end was cut by 10 bases, the J end by 6 bases, with 18 bases between. The CDR3 contains 13 residues.

Regarding this clonotype: This may be a read error: a much more frequent sequence differs by one nucleotide. The chain uses TRBV28 and TRBJ1-4, with a tentative D call TRBD1 (6 bases). The CDR3 contains 16 residues. CDR1 is MDHEN and CDR2 is SYDVKM in the germline V gene. CDR3 nucleotides: TGTACCAGCCACAGGGATCGGGCCTCAACTAATGAAAAACTGTTTTTT. Translation: CTSHRDRASTNEKLFF.

This clonotype was seen at least ten times. V and J are TRBV24-1 and TRBJ2-1; a possible D gene is TRBD2 (5 bases). Germline assignment: CDR1 KGHDR and CDR2 SFDVKD. V dropped 0 bases and J dropped 2 bases, with 10 bases sitting between them. The CDR3 is 16 amino acids. The CDR3 nucleotides read TGTGCCACCAGTGATTTGCAGGACGGGACCTACAATGAGCAGTTCTTC. Translation gives CATSDLQDGTYNEQFF.

The V gene is TRBV6-1, the J gene TRBJ1-2; a weak D match, TRBD1 (6 bases). The CDR3 sequence is 12 residues long. V lost 8 bases and J lost 8, with 15 bases in between. Germline V gene sequence: CDR1 MNHNS, CDR2 SASEGT. CDR3 region: CASRNRVGGYTF. The CDR3 nucleotides are TGTGCCAGCCGGAACAGGGTAGGCGGCTACACCTTC.

This clonotype was seen a few times. The chain employs TRBV5-1 and TRBJ2-2, with 11 positions matching TRBD2. The CDR3 is 17 amino acids. V was pared by 4 bases and J by 8 bases, with 13 bases of the junction left unmatched. Looked up from germline, CDR1 is SGHRS and CDR2 is YFSETQ. CDR3 bases: TGCGCCAGCAGCCCGTATGCTGTGACTAGCGGGAATGGGGAGCTGTTTTTT. Translation: CASSPYAVTSGNGELFF.

This clonotype was observed at least ten times. This CDR3 is missing its conserved last phenylalanine or tryptophan, likely due to a read error. The genes are TRBV2 and TRBJ1-6, with no clear D. Germline assignment: CDR1 SNHLY and CDR2 FYNNEI. The CDR3 spans 15 residues. V lost 6 bases, J lost 4 bases, and 13 bases lay in between. CDR3 residues: CASSDDVGYNSPLHS. In DNA form, the CDR3 reads TGTGCCAGCAGCGACGACGTGGGTTATAATTCACCCCTCCACTCT.

This chain links TRBV27 with TRBJ1-5; unclear D gene. CDR1 MNHEY and CDR2 SMNVEV come from the germline V gene (reference sequence). V was trimmed by 6 bases and J by 7 bases, leaving 22 bases between them. The CDR3 runs to 16 residues. The CDR3 region is CASRPYLGSKGQPQHF. CDR3 DNA sequence: TGTGCCAGCAGACCCTATCTCGGGTCCAAGGGACAGCCCCAGCATTTT.

There are a few counts of this clonotype. The V and J genes are TRBV27 and TRBJ2-3; D perhaps matches TRBD2 (6 bases). V was clipped by 10 bases and J by 5 bases, with 16 bases between them. The CDR3 loop spans 13 amino acids. Looked up from germline, CDR1 is MNHEY and CDR2 is SMNVEV (reference sequence). CDR3 sequence reads: CAIGGRLLDTQYF. The CDR3 DNA reads TGTGCCATCGGAGGGAGGTTACTAGATACGCAGTATTTT.

This clonotype was seen a few times. Possible read error: a much larger clone is one base away. V and J are TRBV7-2 and TRBJ2-6; possible D gene TRBD1, 6 bases. With 1 base removed from V and 4 bases from J, the gap between germline ends came to 26 bases. Germline loops: CDR1 SGHTA, CDR2 FQGNSA. The CDR3 loop spans 21 amino acids. CDR3 nucleotide sequence: TGTGCCAGCAGCTTAGGAGGCGCAGGGGCTACCGGAGCACCCGGGGCCAACGTCCTGACTTTC. Translated: CASSLGGAGATGAPGANVLTF.

This rearrangement joins TRBV27 to TRBJ2-1, with a tentative D call TRBD2 (5 bases). The CDR3 is made up of 15 amino acids. Germline loops: CDR1 MNHEY, CDR2 SMNVEV (reference sequence). With 6 bases removed from V and 5 bases from J, the gap between germline ends came to 17 bases. CDR3 nucleotides: TGTGCCAGCAGCCCCGCCAGACTGAGGGACAATGAGCAGTTCTTC. Its protein product is CASSPARLRDNEQFF.

The sample holds a few counts of this clonotype. V usage is TRBV28 and J usage is TRBJ2-3; 10 nucleotides match TRBD2. The CDR3 spans 14 residues. V trimming: 3 bases; J trimming: 5 bases; junction bases outside the gene matches: 2. CDR1 is MDHEN, CDR2 SYDVKM, per germline. The CDR3 DNA follows: TGTGCCAGCAGTTTGGGACTAGCGCAAGATACGCAGTATTTT. Translated: CASSLGLAQDTQYF. Combining the CDR3 with reference TRBV28 and TRBJ2-3 gives the whole variable domain DVKVTQSSRYLVKRTGEKVFLECVQDMDHENMFWYRQDPGLGLRLIYFSYDVKMKEKGDIPEGYSVSREKKERFSLILESASTNQTSMYLCASSLGLAQDTQYFGPGTRLTVL.